Below are 31 T cell receptor beta chains sequenced from a single sample in a study of T cells in Graves' hyperthyroidism and ophthalmopathy (dated by TCRdb to about 2019). Library creation used multiplex PCR. The instrument was an Illumina HiSeq 2000. The TCR beta CDR3 regions were amplified from RNA transcripts. The TCR CDR3 was subjected to a first round of RT-PCR using the HTBI primer set and the Qiagen OneStep RT-PCR kit. The raw public reads went through TCRdb reprocessing: fastp at Q25, MiXCR clone calling, in-frame beta chains kept. Every CDR3 protein is listed once, alongside the most common genes and DNA of its rows. Recorded for this sample are about 420,000 distinct CDR3 sequences; less than 20% of them occurred a single time. The biggest ten clones account for 7.5% to 9% of the sample. The sample consisted of blood. All receptors come from a woman aged 18-30 years with Graves' hyperthyroidism.

This clonotype was detected ten times or more. The rearrangement joins TRBV20-1 to TRBJ1-5; 7 bases align to TRBD1. The CDR3 consists of 16 residues. Losses at the gene ends were 0 bases for V and 0 bases for J; bases not matched to a gene: 5. Germline V gene sequence: CDR1 DFQATT, CDR2 SNEGSKA (reference sequence). CDR3 in amino acids: CSARDLDRNSNQPQHF. The DNA of the CDR3 is TGCAGTGCTAGAGATCTGGACAGGAATAGCAATCAGCCCCAGCATTTT.

This clonotype appeared many times. This chain links TRBV6-5 with TRBJ1-2; the D is unclear. The germline CDR1 and CDR2 sequences are MNHEY and SVGAGI. The CDR3 loop spans 15 amino acids. V shed 0 bases and J shed 3 bases, with 11 bases lying between them. The CDR3 protein is CASSYSPDGYYGYTF. The DNA of the CDR3 is TGTGCCAGCAGTTACTCGCCGGACGGATACTATGGCTACACCTTC.

Only a few counts were recorded for this clonotype. The V call is TRBV5-1, the J call TRBJ2-1; 10 bases line up with TRBD2. The CDR3 extends over 19 amino acids. Germline V gene data show CDR1 as SGHRS and CDR2 as YFSETQ. The V and J ends lost 8 bases and 5 bases, in that order; junction bases with no gene match: 22. As DNA, the CDR3 is TGCGCCAGTAGCCTCACCTATCTAGCGGGGGCCGCACCAAACAATGAGCAGTTCTTC. Its translation: CASSLTYLAGAAPNNEQFF.

This clonotype was recorded at least ten times. The chain uses TRBV7-9 and TRBJ2-4; 8 bases match TRBD1. This CDR3 is 18 amino acids long. The germline V gene encodes CDR1 SEHNR and CDR2 FQNEAQ (reference sequence). Trimming at V came to 4 bases and at J to 0 bases, leaving 11 bases not matched to a gene. The CDR3 bases are TGTGCCAGCAGCTCCTCTGCCTTGGACAGGGTAGCCAAAAACATTCAGTACTTC. Translating it yields CASSSSALDRVAKNIQYF.

This clonotype was counted between two and nine times. The rearrangement joins TRBV9 to TRBJ1-5; D is possibly TRBD1 (6 bases). CDR3 length: 14 amino acids. Looked up from germline, CDR1 is SGDLS and CDR2 is YYNGEE. Trimming cost V 0 bases and J 3 bases, with 7 bases left between them. The CDR3 reads CASSVAGDNQPQHF. The DNA for the CDR3 is TGTGCCAGCAGCGTAGCAGGGGACAATCAGCCCCAGCATTTT.

This chain links TRBV6-2 or TRBV6-3 with TRBJ1-5, with D perhaps TRBD1 (5 bases). Germline V gene lookup returns CDR1 MNHEY and CDR2 SVGEGT. The CDR3 contains 16 residues. Trimming removed 5 bases from V and 2 bases from J, with 16 bases in between. The CDR3 DNA sequence: TGTGCCAGCAGTGGGGAGGCAGGGAGAGGCAATCAGCCCCAGCATTTT. Residues: CASSGEAGRGNQPQHF.

The J gene is TRBJ2-2, the V gene TRBV6-1; 8 bases map to TRBD2. The CDR3 loop spans 15 amino acids. The germline V gene encodes CDR1 MNHNS and CDR2 SASEGT. The V and J ends lost 5 bases and 7 bases, in that order; junction bases with no gene match: 9. The CDR3: CASSTGGGGSGELFF. DNA of the CDR3: TGTGCCAGCAGTACCGGGGGGGGCGGTAGCGGGGAGCTGTTTTTT.

This clonotype has at least ten counts. This chain links TRBV27 with TRBJ1-2; D ambiguous. V lost 0 bases, J lost 4 bases, and 9 bases lay in between. The length of the CDR3 is 14 residues. In germline, CDR1 is MNHEY, CDR2 SMNVEV (reference sequence). DNA of the CDR3: TGTGCCAGCAGTTTATCGACAAGCCTCTATGGCTACACCTTC. Translated: CASSLSTSLYGYTF.

This clonotype was picked up a small number of times. This CDR3 is CASSLLSGRDETQYF. CDR3 nucleotide sequence: TGTGCCAGCAGCTTATTGTCTGGCAGGGACGAGACCCAGTACTTC. V gene TRBV11-2 combines with J gene TRBJ2-5; either TRBD1 or TRBD2 may supply D (5 bases each). CDR1 is SGHAT and CDR2 is FQNNGV in the germline V gene. There are 15 residues in the CDR3. Trimming pared 2 bases from V and 5 bases from J, leaving 15 bases between.

This clonotype occurred many times. The chain uses TRBV10-3 and TRBJ1-3, with TRBD1 matching 7 bases. The CDR3 has 15 residues. Losses at the gene ends were 4 bases for V and 2 bases for J; bases not matched to a gene: 5. Germline V lookup: CDR1 ENHRY, CDR2 SYGVKD. CDR3 in DNA: TGTGCCATCAGTGCCGGGACAGCGACTGGAAACACCATATATTTT. Encoded protein: CAISAGTATGNTIYF.

This clonotype showed up many times. The genes are TRBV29-1 and TRBJ2-2; 12 bases agree with TRBD2. CDR1 and CDR2 (germline): SQVTM, ANQGSEA. This CDR3 region has 14 residues. After removal of 6 bases from V and 4 bases from J, the junction contained 3 bases not matched to a gene. DNA for the CDR3: TGCAGCGTGACTAGCGGGGGAACCACCGGGGAGCTGTTTTTT. Protein: CSVTSGGTTGELFF.

This clonotype was counted ten times or more. The genes are TRBV30 and TRBJ2-1; D call uncertain. The CDR3 extends over 11 amino acids. Germline lookup yields CDR1 GTSNPN and CDR2 SVGIG (reference sequence). V lost 0 bases and J lost 8, with 5 bases in between. CDR3 nucleotides: TGTGCCTGGAGTGTAGGCGATGAGCAGTTCTTC. This translates into CAWSVGDEQFF. The full variable domain, completed using reference TRBV30 and TRBJ2-1, is SQTIHQWPATLVQPVGSPLSLECTVEGTSNPNLYWYRQAAGRGLQLLFYSVGIGQISSEVPQNLSASRPQDRQFILSSKKLLLSDSGFYLCAWSVGDEQFFGPGTRLTVL.

This clonotype was observed at least ten times. The chain recombines TRBV6-1 with TRBJ1-3, with unresolved D. Looked up from germline, CDR1 is MNHNS and CDR2 is SASEGT. The CDR3 has 14 amino acids. The V gene lost 2 bases and the J gene lost 4 bases, with 9 bases spanning the gap. The CDR3 sequence is CASSEMAKGNTIYF. The CDR3 nucleotides are TGTGCCAGCAGTGAAATGGCAAAAGGAAACACCATATATTTT.

This clonotype was detected a few times. The chain has TRBV10-2 and TRBJ1-5; 9 bases map to TRBD1. CDR3 size: 14 residues. The germline V gene encodes CDR1 WSHSY and CDR2 SAAADI. V trimming: 4 bases; J trimming: 7 bases; junction bases outside the gene matches: 5. The CDR3: CASSADRGRQPQHF. The CDR3 DNA sequence: TGCGCCAGCAGTGCGGACAGGGGACGGCAGCCCCAGCATTTT.

Many counts were recorded for this clonotype. The J gene is TRBJ2-3, the V gene TRBV7-3; D tentatively reads TRBD1 or TRBD2 (5 bases each). The ends were cut back, 5 bases at V and 6 bases at J, with 15 bases in the middle. The germline gives CDR1 SGHTA, CDR2 FQGTGA. The CDR3 length is 14 residues. The CDR3 region has the DNA TGTGCCAGCAGCGAGAGGGCTTACAGGGATACGCAGTATTTT. Protein product: CASSERAYRDTQYF.

This clonotype was picked up a small number of times. The J gene is TRBJ2-7, the V gene TRBV6-1; TRBD1 aligns across 9 bases. This CDR3 spans 15 amino acids. The V and J ends lost 3 bases and 1 base, in that order; junction bases with no gene match: 4. Germline V lookup: CDR1 MNHNS, CDR2 SASEGT. The CDR3 loop is CASSDGTGTSYEQYF. The CDR3 DNA follows: TGTGCCAGCAGTGACGGGACAGGGACATCCTACGAGCAGTACTTC.

This clonotype showed up just a few times. The chain recombines TRBV7-8 with TRBJ1-1, with a possible D match to TRBD1 (6 bases). V dropped 2 bases and J dropped 11 bases, with 48 bases sitting between them. This CDR3 spans 24 amino acids. Germline V gene data show CDR1 as SGHVS and CDR2 as FQNEAQ. The CDR3 protein is CASSLLIFLAIGGPPLHPLVVAFF. The CDR3, as DNA: TGTGCCAGCAGCTTATTAATCTTTCTGGCCATTGGGGGCCCCCCGTTACACCCGTTGGTCGTCGCTTTCTTT.

In this sample, this clonotype turned up a few times. The CDR3 DNA follows: TGTGCCAGCAGCGACCGGACAGCTAATCAGCCCCAGCATTTT. Protein sequence: CASSDRTANQPQHF. The chain joins TRBV2 to TRBJ1-5, with a tentative D call TRBD1 (6 bases). The CDR3 is 14 residues long. The germline V and J ends were trimmed by 6 bases and 4 bases, with 13 bases remaining between them. Germline V gives CDR1 SNHLY, CDR2 FYNNEI. The full variable domain, completed using reference TRBV2 and TRBJ1-5, is EPEVTQTPSHQVTQMGQEVILRCVPISNHLYFYWYRQILGQKVEFLVSFYNNEISEKSEIFDDQFSVERPDGSNFTLKIRSTKLEDSAMYFCASSDRTANQPQHFGDGTRLSIL.

This clonotype was counted many times. The rearrangement links TRBV5-1 to TRBJ2-7, with 7 bases identical to TRBD1. Germline loops: CDR1 SGHRS, CDR2 YFSETQ. The CDR3 length is 17 residues. Trimming took 4 bases from V and 6 from J; bases not matched to a gene: 19. CDR3 sequence reads: CASSLLPPTGRGGEQYF. In DNA, the CDR3 is TGCGCCAGCAGCCTCCTGCCGCCGACAGGGAGAGGGGGCGAGCAGTACTTC.

This clonotype was counted at least ten times. CDR3 residues: CASTRTGINYGYTF. In DNA form, the CDR3 reads TGTGCCAGCACCCGAACAGGAATAAACTATGGCTACACCTTC. The chain uses TRBV2 and TRBJ1-2, with D tentatively TRBD1 (5 bases). CDR3 length equals 14 residues. The V gene lost 7 bases and the J gene lost 2 bases, with 14 bases spanning the gap. Germline loops: CDR1 SNHLY, CDR2 FYNNEI.

The sample holds a few counts of this clonotype. The chain recombines TRBV4-1 with TRBJ1-2; D gene uncertain. The germline V and J ends were trimmed by 0 bases and 2 bases, with 16 bases remaining between them. The V gene's germline CDR1 is MGHRA and CDR2 YSYEKL. The CDR3 totals 17 residues. DNA of the CDR3: TGCGCCAGCAGCCAAGATCCACTTCAGGACGGCAACTATGGCTACACCTTC. Amino acid sequence: CASSQDPLQDGNYGYTF.

This clonotype has ten or more counts. At one end the junction does not follow the germline gene, possibly because of a read error. The chain couples TRBV4-1 to TRBJ1-3; tentative D call: TRBD1 (5 bases). The germline V gene has CDR1 MGHRA and CDR2 YSYEKL. This CDR3 region has 15 residues. The CDR3 sequence: CASSQGQASGNTIYF. CDR3 DNA sequence: TGTGCCAGCAGCCAAGGACAAGCCTCTGGAAACACCATATATTTT.

The V and J genes are TRBV6-4 and TRBJ2-7; TRBD2 agrees at 7 bases. The CDR3 is made up of 17 amino acids. The germline V gene has CDR1 MRHNA and CDR2 SNTAGT. V was clipped by 6 bases and J by 3 bases; unmatched bases: 17. The CDR3 DNA is TGTGCCAGCAGGGGTAAAGGGACTACCGTCTATCACTACGAGCAGTACTTC. This encodes CASRGKGTTVYHYEQYF.

This chain links TRBV20-1 with TRBJ2-1; 10 bases map to TRBD2. This CDR3 is built from 14 residues. V shed 4 bases and J 2 bases; nucleotides not matched to a gene: 2. CDR1 is DFQATT and CDR2 is SNEGSKA in the germline V gene (reference sequence). The DNA for the CDR3 is TGCAGTGCTACTACTAGCGGGACCTACAATGAGCAGTTCTTC. As protein: CSATTSGTYNEQFF.

This clonotype was seen repeatedly, ten times or more. The chain couples TRBV5-1 to TRBJ2-2, with D hard to call. The CDR3 is made up of 15 amino acids. Trimming pared 0 bases from V and 1 base from J, leaving 7 bases between. Germline CDR1 SGHRS, CDR2 YFSETQ. This chain's CDR3 is CASSLGQVNTGELFF. The CDR3 DNA follows: TGCGCCAGCAGCTTGGGTCAGGTGAACACCGGGGAGCTGTTTTTT. Combining the CDR3 with reference TRBV5-1 and TRBJ2-2 gives the whole variable domain KAGVTQTPRYLIKTRGQQVTLSCSPISGHRSVSWYQQTPGQGLQFLFEYFSETQRNKGNFPGRFSGRQFSNSRSEMNVSTLELGDSALYLCASSLGQVNTGELFFGEGSRLTVL.

This clonotype showed up many times. V usage is TRBV6-5 and J usage is TRBJ1-1; perhaps TRBD1 as D (6 bases). Trimming left V 0 bases short and J 5 bases short, with 16 bases between. Germline CDR1 and CDR2: MNHEY and SVGAGI. The CDR3 is 16 residues long. The CDR3 nucleotides are TGTGCCAGCAGTTACTCGAGGGGGGCTTATTGGACTGAAGCTTTCTTT. It specifies CASSYSRGAYWTEAFF.

This clonotype was detected only a few times. V usage is TRBV20-1 and J usage is TRBJ1-3, with 7 bases identical to TRBD1. Trimming removed 3 bases from V and 5 bases from J; junction bases left unmatched: 7. Germline CDR1 reads DFQATT; CDR2 reads SNEGSKA (reference sequence). The CDR3 is 14 amino acids. CDR3 region: CSASAGQYRNTIYF. The CDR3 nucleotides are TGCAGTGCTAGTGCGGGACAGTACAGAAACACCATATATTTT.

The rearrangement joins TRBV2 to TRBJ2-1; D call uncertain. Deletions cut 6 bases from V and 0 bases from J, with 15 bases between. Looked up from germline, CDR1 is SNHLY and CDR2 is FYNNEI. The length of the CDR3 is 16 residues. The CDR3, as DNA: TGTGCCAGCAGGGCCCGCTCGAGTAGCTCCTACAATGAGCAGTTCTTC. This codes for CASRARSSSSYNEQFF. Variable domain in full (rest from reference TRBV2 and TRBJ2-1): EPEVTQTPSHQVTQMGQEVILRCVPISNHLYFYWYRQILGQKVEFLVSFYNNEISEKSEIFDDQFSVERPDGSNFTLKIRSTKLEDSAMYFCASRARSSSSYNEQFFGPGTRLTVL.

This clonotype was observed many times. The CDR3 is CASSTEAFF. CDR3 nucleotides: TGCGCCAGCAGTACTGAAGCTTTCTTT. The genes are TRBV5-1 and TRBJ1-1; D gene uncertain. Germline CDR1 and CDR2: SGHRS and YFSETQ. The CDR3 is made up of 9 amino acids. The V end lost 5 bases, the J end lost 5 bases, and 1 base lay between the germline ends.

The chain couples TRBV5-6 to TRBJ2-3, with 8 positions matching TRBD2. This CDR3 has 15 amino acids. After removal of 5 bases from V and 0 bases from J, the junction contained 5 bases not matched to a gene. Germline CDR1 is SGHDT and CDR2 is YYEEEE. DNA of the CDR3: TGTGCCAGCAGTTCAATAGCGGGAAGCACAGATACGCAGTATTTT. Its translation is CASSSIAGSTDTQYF.

The V and J genes are TRBV11-2 and TRBJ2-1, with TRBD2 as a possible D gene (7 bases). The germline V and J ends were trimmed by 1 base and 7 bases, with 14 bases remaining between them. In germline, CDR1 is SGHAT, CDR2 FQNNGV. This CDR3 has 15 residues. DNA for the CDR3: TGTGCCAGCAGCTTAGCCGGGGGGCGGGGAAATGAGCAGTTCTTC. Translated, it gives CASSLAGGRGNEQFF.